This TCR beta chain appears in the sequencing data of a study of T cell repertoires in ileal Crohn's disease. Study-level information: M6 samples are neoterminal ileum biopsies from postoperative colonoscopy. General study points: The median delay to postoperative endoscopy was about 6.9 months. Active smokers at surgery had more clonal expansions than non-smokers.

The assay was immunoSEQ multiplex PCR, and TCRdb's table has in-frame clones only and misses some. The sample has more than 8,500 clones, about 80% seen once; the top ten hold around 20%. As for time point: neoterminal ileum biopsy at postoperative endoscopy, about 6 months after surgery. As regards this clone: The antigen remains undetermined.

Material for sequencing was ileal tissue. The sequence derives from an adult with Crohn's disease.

The chain's CDR3 is CASSQVGAGRVPFPYEQYF. The CDR3 nucleotides read TGTGCCAGCAGCCAAGTTGGGGCGGGGAGGGTTCCGTTTCCCTACGAGCAGTACTTC. The chain is built from TRBV4-2 and TRBJ2-7; 7 bases align to TRBD2. The CDR3 has 19 residues. J lost 2 bases, V lost 1 base, and 17 bases had no gene match. Germline-derived CDR1 and CDR2 are LGHNA and YNFKEQ.